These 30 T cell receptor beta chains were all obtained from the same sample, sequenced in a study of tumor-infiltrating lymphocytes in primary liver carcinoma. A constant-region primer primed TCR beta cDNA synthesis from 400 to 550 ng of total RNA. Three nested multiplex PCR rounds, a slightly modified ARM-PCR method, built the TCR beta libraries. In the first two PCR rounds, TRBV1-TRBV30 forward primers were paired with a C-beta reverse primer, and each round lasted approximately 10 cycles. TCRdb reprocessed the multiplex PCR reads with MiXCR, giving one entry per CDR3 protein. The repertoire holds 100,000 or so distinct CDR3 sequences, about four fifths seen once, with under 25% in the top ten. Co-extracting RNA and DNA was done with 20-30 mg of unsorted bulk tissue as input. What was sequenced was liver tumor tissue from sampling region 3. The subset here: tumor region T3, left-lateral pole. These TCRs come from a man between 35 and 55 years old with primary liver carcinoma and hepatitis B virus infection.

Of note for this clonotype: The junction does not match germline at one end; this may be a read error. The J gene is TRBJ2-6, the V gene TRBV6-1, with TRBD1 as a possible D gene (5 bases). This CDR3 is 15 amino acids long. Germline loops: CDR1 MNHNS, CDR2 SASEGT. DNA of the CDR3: TGTGCCAGCAGTGAATTATCCCAAGGGGCCAACGTCCTGAGGTTC. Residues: CASSELSQGANVLRF.

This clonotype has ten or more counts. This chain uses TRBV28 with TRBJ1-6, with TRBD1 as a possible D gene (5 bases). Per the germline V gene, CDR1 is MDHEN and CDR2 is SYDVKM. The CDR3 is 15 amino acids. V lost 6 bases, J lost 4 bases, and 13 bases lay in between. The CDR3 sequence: CASSSQEGYNSPLHF. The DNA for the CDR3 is TGTGCCAGCAGCTCACAGGAAGGTTATAATTCACCCCTCCACTTT.

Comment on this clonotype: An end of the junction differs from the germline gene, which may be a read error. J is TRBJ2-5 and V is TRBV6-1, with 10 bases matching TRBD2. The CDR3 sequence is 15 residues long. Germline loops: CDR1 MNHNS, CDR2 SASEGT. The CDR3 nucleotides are TGTGTCAGCAAAGCGGGAGGGACGCGACAAGAGACCCACTACTTC. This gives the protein CVSKAGGTRQETHYF.

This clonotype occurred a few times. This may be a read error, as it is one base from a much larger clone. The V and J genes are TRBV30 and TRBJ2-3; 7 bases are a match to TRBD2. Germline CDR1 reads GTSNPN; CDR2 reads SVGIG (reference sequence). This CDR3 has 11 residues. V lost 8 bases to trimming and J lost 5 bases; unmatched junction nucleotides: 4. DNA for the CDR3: TGTGCCAGAGCGGGATTAGATACGCAGTATTTT. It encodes CARAGLDTQYF. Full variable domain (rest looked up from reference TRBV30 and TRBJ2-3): SQTIHQWPATLVQPVGSPLSLECTVEGTSNPNLYWYRQAAGRGLQLLFYSVGIGQISSEVPQNLSASRPQDRQFILSSKKLLLSDSGFYLCARAGLDTQYFGPGTRLTVL.

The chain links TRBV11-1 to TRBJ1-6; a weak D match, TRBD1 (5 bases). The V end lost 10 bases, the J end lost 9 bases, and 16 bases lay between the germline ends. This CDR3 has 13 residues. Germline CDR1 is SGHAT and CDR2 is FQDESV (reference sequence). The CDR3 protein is CANRRTLISPLHF. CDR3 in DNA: TGTGCCAACAGGCGGACACTGATTTCACCCCTCCACTTT.

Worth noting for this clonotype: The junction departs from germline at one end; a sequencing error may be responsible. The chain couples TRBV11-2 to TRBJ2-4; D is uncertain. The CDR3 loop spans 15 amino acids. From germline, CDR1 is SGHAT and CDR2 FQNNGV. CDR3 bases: TGTGCCAGCACAACTTTGGCGGTAGCCAAAAACATTAAGTACTTC. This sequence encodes CASTTLAVAKNIKYF.

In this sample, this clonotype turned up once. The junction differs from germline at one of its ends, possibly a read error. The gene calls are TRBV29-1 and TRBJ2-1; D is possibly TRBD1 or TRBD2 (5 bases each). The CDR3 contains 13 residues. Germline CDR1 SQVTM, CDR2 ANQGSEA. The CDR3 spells CSAAGTSYNEQLF. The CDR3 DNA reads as TGCAGCGCAGCCGGGACGTCCTACAATGAGCAACTCTTC.

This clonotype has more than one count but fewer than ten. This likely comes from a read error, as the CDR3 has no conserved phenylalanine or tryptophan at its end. The CDR3 nucleotides are TGTGCCAGCAGTGAGGGGACCGGATCTTATCAGACCCAGCATTTA. It is translated as CASSEGTGSYQTQHL. The chain combines TRBV25-1 with TRBJ1-5; TRBD1 is a possible D gene (5 bases). The CDR3 consists of 15 residues. CDR1 is MGHDK and CDR2 is SYGVNS in the germline V gene.

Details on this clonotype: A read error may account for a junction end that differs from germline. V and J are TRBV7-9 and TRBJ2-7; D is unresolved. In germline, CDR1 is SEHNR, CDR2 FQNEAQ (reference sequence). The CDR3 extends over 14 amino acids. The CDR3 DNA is TGTGCCAGCAGCACTACGGGCCCCCCATACGAACAGAACTTC. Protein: CASSTTGPPYEQNF.

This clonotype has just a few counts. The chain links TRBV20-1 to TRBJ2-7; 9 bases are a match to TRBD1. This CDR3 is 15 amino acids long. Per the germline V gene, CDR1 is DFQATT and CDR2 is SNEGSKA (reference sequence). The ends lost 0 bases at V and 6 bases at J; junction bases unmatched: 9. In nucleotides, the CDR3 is TGCAGTGCTAGAGACATAACGGGACAGGGAGGCGAGCAGTACTTC. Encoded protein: CSARDITGQGGEQYF.

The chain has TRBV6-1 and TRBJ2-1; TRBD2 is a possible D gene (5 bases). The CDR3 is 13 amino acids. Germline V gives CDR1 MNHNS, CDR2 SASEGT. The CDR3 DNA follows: TGTGACAACAGTGAGCGGAAGAACAATGAGCAGTTCTTC. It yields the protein CDNSERKNNEQFF.

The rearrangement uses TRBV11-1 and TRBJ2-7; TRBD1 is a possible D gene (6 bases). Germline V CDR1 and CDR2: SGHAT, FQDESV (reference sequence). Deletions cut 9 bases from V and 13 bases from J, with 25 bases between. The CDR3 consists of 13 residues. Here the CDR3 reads CASRGKQSYEYYF. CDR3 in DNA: TGTGCCAGTAGGGGGAAGCAATCCTACGAGTATTACTTC.

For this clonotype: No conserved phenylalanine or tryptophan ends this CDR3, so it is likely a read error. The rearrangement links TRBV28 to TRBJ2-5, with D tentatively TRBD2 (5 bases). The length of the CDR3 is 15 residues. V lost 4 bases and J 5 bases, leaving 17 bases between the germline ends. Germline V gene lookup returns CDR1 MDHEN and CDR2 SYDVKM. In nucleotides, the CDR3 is TGTGCCAGCAGTTCTTCCGGGAACCGAAGGGAGACCCAGTACGTC. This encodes CASSSSGNRRETQYV.

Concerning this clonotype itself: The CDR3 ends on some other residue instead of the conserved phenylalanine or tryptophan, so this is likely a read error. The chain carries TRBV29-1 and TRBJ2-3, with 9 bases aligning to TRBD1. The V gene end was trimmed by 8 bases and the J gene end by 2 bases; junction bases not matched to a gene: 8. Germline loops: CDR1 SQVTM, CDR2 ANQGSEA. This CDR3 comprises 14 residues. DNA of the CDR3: TGCAGCTTTAGGACAGGGGCTTTCACAGATACGCAGTATTAT. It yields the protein CSFRTGAFTDTQYY.

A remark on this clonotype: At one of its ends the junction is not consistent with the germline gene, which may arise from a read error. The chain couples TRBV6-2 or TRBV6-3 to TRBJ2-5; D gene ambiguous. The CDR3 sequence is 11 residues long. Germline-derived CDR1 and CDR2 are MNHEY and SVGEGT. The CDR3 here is CASSHKETKYF. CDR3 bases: TGCGCCAGCAGTCATAAAGAGACCAAGTACTTC.

CDR3 region: CASSYKETEAFF. CDR3 DNA: TGTGCCAGCAGTTACAAGGAGACTGAAGCTTTCTTT. This sequence joins TRBV6-2 or TRBV6-3 and TRBJ1-1; D unclear. Germline CDR1 is MNHEY and CDR2 is SVGEGT. The CDR3 loop spans 12 amino acids. The ends were cut back, 2 bases at V and 5 bases at J, with 6 bases in the middle.

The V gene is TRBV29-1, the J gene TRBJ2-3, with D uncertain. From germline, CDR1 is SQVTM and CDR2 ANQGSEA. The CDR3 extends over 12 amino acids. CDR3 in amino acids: CRSGASTDTQYF. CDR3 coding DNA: TGCAGGTCCGGTGCTAGCACAGATACGCAGTATTTT.

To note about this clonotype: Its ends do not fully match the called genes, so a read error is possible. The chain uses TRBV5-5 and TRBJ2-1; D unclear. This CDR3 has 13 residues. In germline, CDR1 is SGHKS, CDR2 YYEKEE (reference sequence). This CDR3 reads CASSFSWLNEQFF. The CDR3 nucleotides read TGTGCCAGCAGCTTCAGCTGGCTCAATGAACAGTTCTTC.

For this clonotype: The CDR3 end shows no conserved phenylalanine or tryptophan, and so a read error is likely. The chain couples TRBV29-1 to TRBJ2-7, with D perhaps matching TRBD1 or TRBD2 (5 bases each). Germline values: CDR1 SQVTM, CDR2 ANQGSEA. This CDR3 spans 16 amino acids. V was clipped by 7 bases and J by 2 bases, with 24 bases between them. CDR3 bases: TGCAGCGCCATGATATCTGGGACCCGCACTCCCTACGAGCAGTACATC. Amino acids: CSAMISGTRTPYEQYI.

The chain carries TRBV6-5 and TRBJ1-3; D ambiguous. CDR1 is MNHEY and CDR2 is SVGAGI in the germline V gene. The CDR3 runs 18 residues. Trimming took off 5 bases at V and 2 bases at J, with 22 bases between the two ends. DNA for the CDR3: TGTGCCAGCAGTCACGATCCGAGGAAAGGGATCGCTGGAAACACCATATATTTT. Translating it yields CASSHDPRKGIAGNTIYF.

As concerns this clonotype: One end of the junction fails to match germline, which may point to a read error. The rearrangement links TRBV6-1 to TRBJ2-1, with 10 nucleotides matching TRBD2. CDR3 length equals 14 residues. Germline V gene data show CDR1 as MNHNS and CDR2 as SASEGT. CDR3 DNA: TGTACCAGCAGTCCTAGCGGGAGTGGTAATGAGCAGTTCTTC. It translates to CTSSPSGSGNEQFF.

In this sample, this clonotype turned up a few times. The CDR3 DNA reads as TGCAGTGCTAGAGATCCTAGCGGGAGGGGGGAGACCCAGTACTTC. This codes for CSARDPSGRGETQYF. The chain employs TRBV20-1 and TRBJ2-5, with 12 bases identical to TRBD2. The J segment lost 5 bases and the V segment lost 0 bases, leaving 4 bases of the junction unmatched. The CDR3 consists of 15 residues. Per the germline V gene, CDR1 is DFQATT and CDR2 is SNEGSKA (reference sequence).

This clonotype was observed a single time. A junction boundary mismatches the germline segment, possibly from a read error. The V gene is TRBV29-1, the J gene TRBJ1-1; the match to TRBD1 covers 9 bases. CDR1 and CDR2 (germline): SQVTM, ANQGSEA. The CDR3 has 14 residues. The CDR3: CSTGTGQGNSEASF. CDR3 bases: TGCAGCACTGGAACAGGACAGGGGAACAGTGAAGCTTCCTTT.

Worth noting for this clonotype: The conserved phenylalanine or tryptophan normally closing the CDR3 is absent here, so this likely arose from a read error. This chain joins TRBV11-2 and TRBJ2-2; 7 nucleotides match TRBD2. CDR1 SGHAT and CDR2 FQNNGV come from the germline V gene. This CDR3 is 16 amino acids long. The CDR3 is CACSSSSGANTGELFY. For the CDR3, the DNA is TGTGCCTGCAGCTCTTCTAGCGGCGCGAACACCGGGGAGCTGTTTTAT.

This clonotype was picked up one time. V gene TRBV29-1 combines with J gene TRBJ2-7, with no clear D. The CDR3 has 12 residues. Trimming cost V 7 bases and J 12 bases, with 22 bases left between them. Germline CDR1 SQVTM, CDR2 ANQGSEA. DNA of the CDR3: TGCAGCGCAAACTTTGGTACCTACGAGTGGTACTTC. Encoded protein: CSANFGTYEWYF.

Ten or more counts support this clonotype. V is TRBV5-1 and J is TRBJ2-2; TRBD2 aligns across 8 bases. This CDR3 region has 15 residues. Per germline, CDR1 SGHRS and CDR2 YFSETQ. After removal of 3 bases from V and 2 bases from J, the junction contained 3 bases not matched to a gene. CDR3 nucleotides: TGCGCCAGCAGCTATGGGACTAGTAACACCGGGGAGCTGTTTTTT. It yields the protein CASSYGTSNTGELFF. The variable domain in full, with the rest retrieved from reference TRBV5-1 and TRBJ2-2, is KAGVTQTPRYLIKTRGQQVTLSCSPISGHRSVSWYQQTPGQGLQFLFEYFSETQRNKGNFPGRFSGRQFSNSRSEMNVSTLELGDSALYLCASSYGTSNTGELFFGEGSRLTVL.

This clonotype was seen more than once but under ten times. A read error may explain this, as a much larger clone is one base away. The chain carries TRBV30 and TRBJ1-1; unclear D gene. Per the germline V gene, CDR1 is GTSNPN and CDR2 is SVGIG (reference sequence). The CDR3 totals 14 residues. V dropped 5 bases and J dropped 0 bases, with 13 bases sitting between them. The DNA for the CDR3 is TGTGCCTGGGGTGCCACTACGGTGAACACTGAAGCTTTCTTT. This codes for CAWGATTVNTEAFF.

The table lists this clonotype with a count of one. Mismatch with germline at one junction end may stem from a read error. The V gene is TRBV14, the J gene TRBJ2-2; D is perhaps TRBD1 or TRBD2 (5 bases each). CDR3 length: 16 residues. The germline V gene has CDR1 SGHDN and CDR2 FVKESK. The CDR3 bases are TGTGCCAGCAGCCAGTTCGGGACCCCGGGTGCCGGGGAGCTGTCTTTT. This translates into CASSQFGTPGAGELSF.

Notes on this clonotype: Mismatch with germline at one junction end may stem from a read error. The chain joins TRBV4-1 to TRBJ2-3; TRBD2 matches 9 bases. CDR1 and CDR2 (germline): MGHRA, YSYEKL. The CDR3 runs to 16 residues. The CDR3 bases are TGCGCTAACAGCCAAGATCCGGGTAGCGGGAGTAATACGCAGTACTTT. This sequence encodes CANSQDPGSGSNTQYF.

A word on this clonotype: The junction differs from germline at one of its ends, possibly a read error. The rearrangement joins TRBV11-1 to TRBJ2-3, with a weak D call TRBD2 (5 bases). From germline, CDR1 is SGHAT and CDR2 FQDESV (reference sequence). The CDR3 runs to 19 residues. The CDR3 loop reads CASSSGGSSVGARTDMQCF. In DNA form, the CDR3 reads TGTGCCAGCAGCTCTGGAGGAAGCTCTGTTGGAGCCCGCACAGATATGCAGTGTTTT.